Listed here are 29 T cell receptor beta chains from one sample, sequenced in a study of cytomegalovirus exposure and HLA in healthy donors. TCRdb keeps only in-frame clones here, not all; method: immunoSEQ multiplex PCR. The repertoire holds about 160,000 clones, just under 90% seen once, with about a tenth in the top ten. The sequencing input was PBMCs. Receptors originate from a woman aged 18-35 years in good health and CMV-seropositive.

The chain couples TRBV7-9 to TRBJ2-3; 7 bases align to TRBD1. CDR1 and CDR2 from the germline V gene are SEHNR and FQNEAQ (reference sequence). Trimming at V came to 3 bases and at J to 2 bases, leaving 8 bases not matched to a gene. This CDR3 comprises 16 residues. The CDR3 bases are TGTGCCAGCAGCTTTTTGGGGACAGTAGACACAGATACGCAGTATTTT. Translated, it gives CASSFLGTVDTDTQYF.

The rearrangement joins TRBV29-1 to TRBJ2-7; D not certain. The CDR3 totals 13 residues. Germline-derived CDR1 and CDR2 are SQVTM and ANQGSEA. V was clipped by 1 base and J by 3 bases, with 10 bases between them. The CDR3 sequence is CSVEGSSIYEQYF. In DNA form, the CDR3 reads TGCAGCGTTGAAGGTAGTTCTATCTACGAGCAGTACTTC.

The rearrangement uses TRBV18 and TRBJ2-7, with 7 bases aligning to TRBD2. This CDR3 spans 13 amino acids. Germline-derived CDR1 and CDR2 are KGHSH and LQKENI. With V trimmed by 4 bases and J by 7 bases, 7 bases remained unmatched. As DNA, the CDR3 is TGTGCCAGCTCACGCTTACAAGCGGGGGAGCAGTACTTC. It translates to CASSRLQAGEQYF.

V usage is TRBV19 and J usage is TRBJ2-1; no definite D call. The germline V gene encodes CDR1 LNHDA and CDR2 SQIVND (reference sequence). The CDR3 covers 15 residues. V was pared by 3 bases and J by 3 bases, with 12 bases between. Here the CDR3 reads CASSISSPLYNEQFF. The CDR3 DNA sequence: TGTGCCAGTAGTATCTCCTCCCCCCTCTACAATGAGCAGTTCTTC.

The chain links TRBV18 to TRBJ2-7; 9 bases are shared with TRBD2. CDR1 KGHSH and CDR2 LQKENI come from the germline V gene. This CDR3 contains 14 residues. V was clipped by 5 bases and J by 3 bases; unmatched bases: 5. CDR3 amino acids: CASSISGSYYEQYF. The DNA for the CDR3 is TGTGCCAGCTCAATTAGCGGGAGCTACTACGAGCAGTACTTC.

This chain connects TRBV27 to TRBJ2-7; 8 positions match TRBD1. Germline lookup yields CDR1 MNHEY and CDR2 SMNVEV (reference sequence). CDR3 size: 14 residues. V dropped 6 bases and J dropped 7; count of bases not matched to a gene: 11. The CDR3 region has the DNA TGTGCCAGCAGGCCCGGGACAGGAGTCACAGAGCAGTACTTC. It translates to CASRPGTGVTEQYF.

This rearrangement joins TRBV7-9 to TRBJ2-7; D remains unclear. Germline CDR1 and CDR2: SEHNR and FQNEAQ (reference sequence). The CDR3 is 14 residues long. The ends were cut back, 4 bases at V and 0 bases at J, with 10 bases in the middle. The CDR3 DNA follows: TGTGCCAGCAGCTCCCACTCGGGCTCCTACGAGCAGTACTTC. Encoded protein: CASSSHSGSYEQYF.

V gene TRBV4-1 combines with J gene TRBJ1-4, with D possibly matching TRBD1 (6 bases). Trimming stripped 1 base from V and 7 bases from J, with 16 bases between. Germline-derived CDR1 and CDR2 are MGHRA and YSYEKL. The CDR3 consists of 16 residues. The CDR3 DNA sequence: TGCGCCAGCAGCCAAGGACCACAGGGAGCAGGTGAAAAACTGTTTTTT. This codes for CASSQGPQGAGEKLFF.

This clone turned up a few times. This chain connects TRBV6-4 to TRBJ2-1, with a weak D call TRBD1 (6 bases). The CDR3 totals 16 residues. With 9 bases removed from V and 6 bases from J, the gap between germline ends came to 24 bases. The germline CDR1 and CDR2 sequences are MRHNA and SNTAGT. The CDR3 coding sequence is TGTGCCAGTAGCCAACGTCCTGGACAGCCAACCAATGAGCAGTTCTTC. Encoded protein: CASSQRPGQPTNEQFF.

This clone showed up just once. V usage is TRBV30 and J usage is TRBJ1-4, with D possibly being TRBD1 (6 bases). Germline V lookup: CDR1 GTSNPN, CDR2 SVGIG (reference sequence). There are 16 residues in the CDR3. V lost 4 bases and J 7 bases, leaving 22 bases between the germline ends. The CDR3 loop reads CAWTTPGGGIREKLFF. In DNA form, the CDR3 reads TGTGCCTGGACCACCCCGGGAGGGGGGATTCGTGAAAAACTGTTTTTT.

The chain joins TRBV2 to TRBJ2-2, with a tentative D call TRBD2 (6 bases). The CDR3 length is 14 residues. With 11 bases removed from V and 3 bases from J, the gap between germline ends came to 16 bases. CDR1 is SNHLY, CDR2 FYNNEI, per germline. The DNA of the CDR3 is TGTGCCGGCCTAGGGGACTTTTACACCGGGGAGCTGTTTTTT. Translation gives CAGLGDFYTGELFF.

This chain joins TRBV28 and TRBJ2-7; 9 nucleotides agree with TRBD2. Germline CDR1 is MDHEN and CDR2 is SYDVKM. V lost 7 bases, J lost 1 base, and 5 bases stayed unmatched. This CDR3 contains 14 residues. This chain's CDR3 is CASTTSGSSYEQYF. Here the CDR3 DNA reads TGTGCCAGCACAACTAGCGGGTCATCCTACGAGCAGTACTTC. The entire variable domain, with the rest obtained from reference TRBV28 and TRBJ2-7, is as follows: DVKVTQSSRYLVKRTGEKVFLECVQDMDHENMFWYRQDPGLGLRLIYFSYDVKMKEKGDIPEGYSVSREKKERFSLILESASTNQTSMYLCASTTSGSSYEQYFGPGTRLTVT.

The rearrangement uses TRBV19 and TRBJ1-3, with 8 nucleotides matching TRBD1. CDR1 and CDR2 from the germline V gene are LNHDA and SQIVND (reference sequence). The V segment lost 6 bases and the J segment 4 bases; nucleotides outside the gene matches: 5. The CDR3 has 14 amino acids. The CDR3 DNA is TGTGCCAGTAGGGCGGACAGGGTCGGAAACACCATATATTTT. It encodes CASRADRVGNTIYF.

The gene calls are TRBV6-4 and TRBJ1-1; the D gene is possibly TRBD1 (6 bases). The CDR3 runs 13 residues. Germline CDR1 reads MRHNA; CDR2 reads SNTAGT. Trimming removed 5 bases at V and 1 base at J, with 8 bases between. The CDR3 DNA reads as TGTGCCAGCAGTCGACAGGCGAACACTGAAGCTTTCTTT. As protein: CASSRQANTEAFF.

In this sample, this clone turned up once. The rearrangement links TRBV9 to TRBJ2-2; 9 positions match TRBD2. In germline, CDR1 is SGDLS, CDR2 YYNGEE. The CDR3 length is 15 residues. With V trimmed by 5 bases and J by 7 bases, 9 bases remained unmatched. The CDR3 region has the DNA TGTGCCAGCAGTTATAGCGGGAGTTTGGGCGGGGAGCTGTTTTTT. It codes for CASSYSGSLGGELFF. Drawing the rest from reference TRBV9 and TRBJ2-2, the complete variable domain is DSGVTQTPKHLITATGQRVTLRCSPRSGDLSVYWYQQSLDQGLQFLIQYYNGEERAKGNILERFSAQQFPDLHSELNLSSLELGDSALYFCASSYSGSLGGELFFGEGSRLTVL.

V and J are TRBV9 and TRBJ2-2; 11 bases agree with TRBD2. The germline gives CDR1 SGDLS, CDR2 YYNGEE. With V trimmed by 6 bases and J by 2 bases, 6 bases remained unmatched. The CDR3 spans 16 residues. The CDR3 loop is CASTTGTSGNTGELFF. DNA for the CDR3: TGTGCCAGCACCACAGGGACTAGCGGAAACACCGGGGAGCTGTTTTTT.

The chain recombines TRBV5-1 with TRBJ1-1; D is undetermined. The CDR3 has 14 residues. The germline V gene encodes CDR1 SGHRS and CDR2 YFSETQ. The V end was cut by 5 bases, the J end by 1 base, with 12 bases between. CDR3 sequence (DNA): TGCGCCAGCAGTAACGAGGCCTCGAACACTGAAGCTTTCTTT. Translating it yields CASSNEASNTEAFF.

The rearrangement links TRBV11-2 to TRBJ2-7; D is perhaps TRBD1 (6 bases). V lost 5 bases to trimming and J lost 0 bases, with 14 bases between them. The CDR3 sequence is 15 residues long. CDR1 is SGHAT, CDR2 FQNNGV, per germline. CDR3 DNA: TGTGCCAGCAGCGGCCTAGACAGGCACTCCTACGAGCAGTACTTC. Its translation is CASSGLDRHSYEQYF. Looking up the rest from reference TRBV11-2 and TRBJ2-7 gives the full variable domain: EAGVAQSPRYKIIEKRQSVAFWCNPISGHATLYWYQQILGQGPKLLIQFQNNGVVDDSQLPKDRFSAERLKGVDSTLKIQPAKLEDSAVYLCASSGLDRHSYEQYFGPGTRLTVT.

The V gene is TRBV15, the J gene TRBJ2-2, with D possibly being TRBD1 (5 bases). The V gene lost 0 bases and the J gene lost 0 bases, with 11 bases spanning the gap. Germline CDR1 and CDR2: LNHNV and YYDKDF (reference sequence). The CDR3 totals 17 residues. CDR3: CATSRDLGHANTGELFF. As DNA, the CDR3 is TGTGCCACCAGCAGAGATCTGGGGCACGCGAACACCGGGGAGCTGTTTTTT. The full variable domain, in which reference TRBV15 and TRBJ2-2 provide the parts outside the CDR3, is DAMVIQNPRYQVTQFGKPVTLSCSQTLNHNVMYWYQQKSSQAPKLLFHYYDKDFNNEADTPDNFQSRRPNTSFCFLDIRSPGLGDTAMYLCATSRDLGHANTGELFFGEGSRLTVL.

This chain links TRBV28 with TRBJ2-5; D possibly corresponds to TRBD2 (5 bases). Germline V gives CDR1 MDHEN, CDR2 SYDVKM. CDR3 length: 14 amino acids. Trimming shortened V by 4 bases and J by 4 bases, and 13 bases separated the two germline ends. CDR3 sequence: CASSSPSKGETQYF. Here the CDR3 DNA reads TGTGCCAGCAGTTCACCTAGCAAGGGAGAGACCCAGTACTTC.

This chain links TRBV27 with TRBJ2-5, with a possible D match to TRBD1 (5 bases). This CDR3 is built from 15 residues. Trimming removed 1 base at V and 4 bases at J, with 13 bases between. CDR1 is MNHEY and CDR2 is SMNVEV in the germline V gene (reference sequence). CDR3: CASSLFPGSGETQYF. Written as DNA, the CDR3 is TGTGCCAGCAGTTTATTTCCAGGGTCAGGAGAGACCCAGTACTTC.

The J gene is TRBJ2-1, the V gene TRBV2, with D possibly matching TRBD1 (5 bases). Germline V lookup: CDR1 SNHLY, CDR2 FYNNEI. V was cut by 2 bases and J by 5 bases, with 7 bases left in between. The CDR3 is 13 residues long. CDR3: CASSERQNNEQFF. The CDR3 DNA reads as TGTGCCAGCAGTGAAAGACAGAACAATGAGCAGTTCTTC.

The count of this clone is one. The CDR3 is CASSRPPGQAWQYF. As DNA, the CDR3 is TGTGCCAGCAGCCGACCCCCGGGACAGGCCTGGCAGTACTTC. The V call is TRBV7-8, the J call TRBJ2-7; 8 bases line up with TRBD1. The germline V gene encodes CDR1 SGHVS and CDR2 FQNEAQ. The CDR3 has 14 residues. The J segment lost 9 bases and the V segment lost 5 bases, leaving 12 bases of the junction unmatched.

The chain links TRBV18 to TRBJ1-2; a weak D match, TRBD1 (6 bases). Trimming took 4 bases from V and 8 from J, leaving 20 bases between them. The CDR3 has 15 residues. The germline gives CDR1 KGHSH, CDR2 LQKENI. The CDR3 region has the DNA TGTGCCAGCTCACATTACTCGGTGGGGGCCAGAGGCTACACCTTC. The encoded protein is CASSHYSVGARGYTF.

The chain couples TRBV29-1 to TRBJ1-5, with a weak D call TRBD1 (5 bases). The germline V gene has CDR1 SQVTM and CDR2 ANQGSEA. V was pared by 8 bases and J by 1 base, with 12 bases between. This CDR3 contains 13 residues. CDR3 sequence (DNA): TGCAGCTCGGGTCAGGGCAGCAATCAGCCCCAGCATTTT. Protein product: CSSGQGSNQPQHF. Full variable domain (missing parts from reference TRBV29-1 and TRBJ1-5): SAVISQKPSRDICQRGTSLTIQCQVDSQVTMMFWYRQQPGQSLTLIATANQGSEATYESGFVIDKFPISRPNLTFSTLTVSNMSPEDSSIYLCSSGQGSNQPQHFGDGTRLSIL.

This chain links TRBV7-2 with TRBJ2-7, with no clear D. In germline, CDR1 is SGHTA, CDR2 FQGNSA. V shed 1 base and J shed 2 bases, with 12 bases lying between them. The CDR3 runs 15 residues. Here the CDR3 DNA reads TGTGCCAGCAGCTTAGGGTACTACGCGCCCTACGAGCAGTACTTC. Translated, it gives CASSLGYYAPYEQYF.

This clone was recorded once. The CDR3 spells CASSKVMGLDYEQYF. The CDR3 DNA reads TGTGCCAGCAGCAAAGTAATGGGGCTGGACTACGAGCAGTACTTC. The chain has TRBV21-1 and TRBJ2-7; the table's D call, TRBD1, was not checked against the DNA. TRBV21-1 is annotated as a pseudogene. CDR3 length: 15 residues.

This clone was counted ten times or more. The chain employs TRBV30 and TRBJ2-7, with 8 bases lining up with TRBD1. CDR1 GTSNPN and CDR2 SVGIG come from the germline V gene (reference sequence). V shed 0 bases and J 3 bases; nucleotides not matched to a gene: 13. CDR3 size: 17 residues. The CDR3 DNA reads as TGTGCCTGGAGTGTCGCCACTGCGGGACAGGTTTTCTACGAGCAGTACTTC. Translation: CAWSVATAGQVFYEQYF.

This chain joins TRBV12-5 and TRBJ2-7; TRBD1 matches 7 bases. CDR1 is LGHNT and CDR2 is FRNRAP in the germline V gene. The CDR3 has 15 residues. J gave up 6 bases and V 2 bases, and 10 bases lay outside the gene matches. The CDR3: CASGLRQGVSVEQYF. The CDR3 bases are TGTGCTAGTGGTTTGAGGCAGGGGGTGTCGGTCGAGCAGTACTTC. The full variable domain, its missing parts supplied by reference TRBV12-5 and TRBJ2-7, is DARVTQTPRHKVTEMGQEVTMRCQPILGHNTVFWYRQTMMQGLELLAYFRNRAPLDDSGMPKDRFSAEMPDATLATLKIQPSEPRDSAVYFCASGLRQGVSVEQYFGPGTRLTVT.